This T cell receptor (beta chain) was captured in a study of CD8+ T cells in alopecia areata. For the study at large: For the treated group, dosing was oral tofacitinib at 5 to 10 mg twice daily. Study-wide results and limits: Normal skin's resident alphabeta T cells are sequenced alongside lesional scalp T cells.

Researchers gathered lesional scalp punch biopsies and peripheral blood from patients with alopecia areata. PBMCs, the starting material, were the source of sorted CD4+ and CD8+ T cells. This clone was seen a single time. Its antigen remains unidentified. Following extraction, RNA underwent reverse transcription to cDNA, which served as the sequencing template. Assay used: immunoSEQ multiplex PCR; TCRdb lists only in-frame clones, some missing. The table shows some 110,000 clones, with around two fifths occurring only once. Sequencing input: CD4+ T cells sorted from blood. The source is a human donor with alopecia areata.

The CDR3: CASSQDEAGTRGYTF. CDR3 DNA sequence: TGCGCCAGCAGCCAAGATGAGGCAGGCACGCGGGGCTACACCTTC. The chain combines TRBV4-3 with TRBJ1-2; D remains ambiguous. The CDR3 is 15 amino acids. V gave up 0 bases and J gave up 8 bases, with 16 bases separating them. Germline V gives CDR1 LGHNA, CDR2 YSLEER.